This T cell receptor (beta chain) was obtained from a study of Graves' ophthalmopathy and Graves' hyperthyroidism. Findings of the study overall: Blood also harbored most expanded thyroid clonotypes above 0.001 frequency.

Losses at the gene ends were 5 bases for V and 4 bases for J; bases not matched to a gene: 4. The CDR3 totals 14 residues. Germline V gene lookup returns CDR1 LNHDA and CDR2 SQIVND (reference sequence). The study amplified TCR beta CDR3 regions using RNA transcripts. In the first round, RT-PCR was carried out with HTBI primers, and a multiplex PCR formed the second round. Each CDR3 protein gets one entry after TCRdb re-called the multiplex PCR reads with MiXCR. This sample has 200,000 to 300,000 distinct CDR3 sequences; around 45% occur once, and the top ten carry roughly half. On this clonotype itself: Its antigen is not known.

Pregnancy or lactation, uncontrolled infections and other autoimmune diseases were grounds for excluding patients. PBMCs originated in less than 11 ml of fresh peripheral blood. Sequenced material: peripheral blood. The TCR comes from an adult man with Graves' ophthalmopathy. The chain has TRBV19 and TRBJ2-1, with 8 bases aligning to TRBD2. The CDR3 loop is CASSRGGGYNEQFF. The DNA for the CDR3 is TGTGCCAGTAGTCGGGGGGGGGGTTACAATGAGCAGTTCTTC.